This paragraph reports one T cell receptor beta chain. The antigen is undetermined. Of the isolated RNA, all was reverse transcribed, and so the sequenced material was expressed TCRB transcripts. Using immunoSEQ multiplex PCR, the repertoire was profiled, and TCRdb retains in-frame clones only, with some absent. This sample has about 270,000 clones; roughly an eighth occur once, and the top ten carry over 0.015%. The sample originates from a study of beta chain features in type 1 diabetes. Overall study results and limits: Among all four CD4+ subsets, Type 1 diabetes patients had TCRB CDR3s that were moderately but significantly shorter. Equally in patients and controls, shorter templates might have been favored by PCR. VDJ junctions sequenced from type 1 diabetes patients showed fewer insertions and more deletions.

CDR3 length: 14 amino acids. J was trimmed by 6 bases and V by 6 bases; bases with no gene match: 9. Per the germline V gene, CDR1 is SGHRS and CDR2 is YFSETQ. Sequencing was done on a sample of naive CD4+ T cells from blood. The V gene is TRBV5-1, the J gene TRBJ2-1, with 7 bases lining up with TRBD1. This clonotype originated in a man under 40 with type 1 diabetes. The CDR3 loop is CASTTIAGGNEQFF. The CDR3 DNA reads TGCGCCAGCACGACCATCGCAGGGGGCAATGAGCAGTTCTTC. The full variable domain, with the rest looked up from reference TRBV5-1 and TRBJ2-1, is KAGVTQTPRYLIKTRGQQVTLSCSPISGHRSVSWYQQTPGQGLQFLFEYFSETQRNKGNFPGRFSGRQFSNSRSEMNVSTLELGDSALYLCASTTIAGGNEQFFGPGTRLTVL.